The subject of this entry is one TCR beta chain. Its target is not known. Germline V gene sequence: CDR1 SEHNR, CDR2 FQNEAQ (reference sequence). The CDR3 runs to 14 residues. V gave up 8 bases and J gave up 2 bases, with 14 bases separating them. Assay: immunoSEQ multiplex PCR; the TCRdb copy retains only in-frame clones and omits some. The sample has 2.5 million or so clones, approximately 90% seen once. The sample comes from a study of shared clonotypes between healthy human individuals. Overall study results and limits: Limitation of the genetic and exposure-history diversity represented came from the few donors. Clonotype sharing across a few donors was observed for 4% to 6.5% of naive CD4 clonotypes. Some clonotypes were shared by all four sorted-subset donors, while others were not shared. The non-shared ones had lower generation probabilities than the shared ones.

A CD45RA+ naive subset and a CD45RA-negative memory subset were split from CD4+ cells. This receptor was obtained from a man between 18 and 35 years old in good health. The chain employs TRBV7-9 and TRBJ2-3; tentatively, D is TRBD1 (5 bases). Sequenced input: naive CD4+ T cells sorted from blood. As for subset: CD45RA+ positively selected. CDR3 nucleotides: TGTGCCAGCCCGTTTGACAGAGACACAGATACGCAGTATTTT. Translating it yields CASPFDRDTDTQYF.